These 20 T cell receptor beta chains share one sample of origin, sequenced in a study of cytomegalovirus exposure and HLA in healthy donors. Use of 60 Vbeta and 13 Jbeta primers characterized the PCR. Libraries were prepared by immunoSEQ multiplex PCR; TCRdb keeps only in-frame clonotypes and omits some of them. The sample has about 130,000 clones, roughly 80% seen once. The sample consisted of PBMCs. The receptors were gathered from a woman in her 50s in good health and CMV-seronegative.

In DNA, the CDR3 is TGTGCCAGCAGGGGGCTTAGCGGGAGCGAAGAGACCGGGGAGCTGTTTTTT. It specifies CASRGLSGSEETGELFF. V gene TRBV9 combines with J gene TRBJ2-2; 9 bases line up with TRBD2. V trimming: 5 bases; J trimming: 5 bases; junction bases outside the gene matches: 13. Germline CDR1 and CDR2: SGDLS and YYNGEE. The CDR3 loop spans 17 amino acids.

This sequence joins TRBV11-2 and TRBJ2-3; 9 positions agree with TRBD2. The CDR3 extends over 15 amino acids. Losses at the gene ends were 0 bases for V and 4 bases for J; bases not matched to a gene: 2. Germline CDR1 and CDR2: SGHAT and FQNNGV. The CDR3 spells CASSLDGLASDTQYF. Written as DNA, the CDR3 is TGTGCCAGCAGCTTAGACGGACTAGCGTCAGATACGCAGTATTTT.

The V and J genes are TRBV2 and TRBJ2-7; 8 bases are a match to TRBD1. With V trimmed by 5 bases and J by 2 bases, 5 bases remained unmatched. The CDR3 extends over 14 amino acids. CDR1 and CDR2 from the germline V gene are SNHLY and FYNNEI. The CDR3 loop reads CASSPGTGAYEQYF. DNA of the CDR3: TGTGCCAGCAGTCCCGGGACAGGTGCCTACGAGCAGTACTTC.

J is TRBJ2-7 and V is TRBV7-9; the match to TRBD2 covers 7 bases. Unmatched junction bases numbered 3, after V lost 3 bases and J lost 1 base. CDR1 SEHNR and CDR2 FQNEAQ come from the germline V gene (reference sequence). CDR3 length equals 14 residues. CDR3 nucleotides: TGTGCCAGCAGCTTTATGGGAGGGTCCTACGAGCAGTACTTC. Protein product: CASSFMGGSYEQYF.

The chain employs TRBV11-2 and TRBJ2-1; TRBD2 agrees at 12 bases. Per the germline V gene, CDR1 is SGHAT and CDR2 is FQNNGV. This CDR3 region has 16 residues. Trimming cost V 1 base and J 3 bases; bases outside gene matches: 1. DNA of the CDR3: TGTGCCAGCAGCTTAGTGGGACTAGCGGGCTACAATGAGCAGTTCTTC. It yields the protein CASSLVGLAGYNEQFF.

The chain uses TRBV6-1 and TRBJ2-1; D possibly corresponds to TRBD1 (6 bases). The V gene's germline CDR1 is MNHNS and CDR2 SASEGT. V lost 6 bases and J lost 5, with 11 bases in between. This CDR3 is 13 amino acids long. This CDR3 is CASRKQGNNEQFF. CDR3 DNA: TGTGCCAGCAGAAAACAGGGAAACAATGAGCAGTTCTTC.

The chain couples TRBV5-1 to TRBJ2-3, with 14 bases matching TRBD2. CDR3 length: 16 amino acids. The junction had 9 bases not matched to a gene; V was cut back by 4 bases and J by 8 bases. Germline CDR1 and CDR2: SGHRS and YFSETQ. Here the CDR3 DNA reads TGCGCCAGCAGCCAGGGGACTAGCGGGAGTTTTGTTACGCAGTATTTT. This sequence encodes CASSQGTSGSFVTQYF.

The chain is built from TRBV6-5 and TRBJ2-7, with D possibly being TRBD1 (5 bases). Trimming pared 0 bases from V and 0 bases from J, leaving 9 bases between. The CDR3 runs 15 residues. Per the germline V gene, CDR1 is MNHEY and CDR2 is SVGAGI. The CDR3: CASSYSQGTSYEQYF. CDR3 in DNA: TGTGCCAGCAGTTACTCCCAGGGTACCTCCTACGAGCAGTACTTC.

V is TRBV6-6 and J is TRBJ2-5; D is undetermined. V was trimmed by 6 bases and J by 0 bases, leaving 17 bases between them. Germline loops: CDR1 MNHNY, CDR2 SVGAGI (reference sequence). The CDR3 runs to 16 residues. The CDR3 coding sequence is TGTGCCAGCAGCCGCAACGAGGCGGAGTACCAAGAGACCCAGTACTTC. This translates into CASSRNEAEYQETQYF.

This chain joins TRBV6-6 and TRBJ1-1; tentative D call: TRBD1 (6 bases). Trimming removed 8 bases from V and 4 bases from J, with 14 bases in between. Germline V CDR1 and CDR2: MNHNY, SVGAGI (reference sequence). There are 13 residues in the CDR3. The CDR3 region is CASGGRGGTEAFF. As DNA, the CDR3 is TGTGCCAGCGGGGGGCGGGGGGGCACTGAAGCTTTCTTT.

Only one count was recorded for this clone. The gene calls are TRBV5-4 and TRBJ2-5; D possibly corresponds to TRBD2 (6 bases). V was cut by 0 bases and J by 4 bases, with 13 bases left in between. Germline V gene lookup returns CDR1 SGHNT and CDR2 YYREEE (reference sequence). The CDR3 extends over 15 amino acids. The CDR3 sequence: CASSLVGSEGETQYF. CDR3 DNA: TGTGCCAGCAGCTTGGTAGGCTCGGAGGGAGAGACCCAGTACTTC.

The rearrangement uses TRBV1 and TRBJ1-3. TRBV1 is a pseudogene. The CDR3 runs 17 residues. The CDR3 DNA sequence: TGCACCAGCAGCCAAGATTTCGGCGGAAGCTCTGGAAACACCATATATTTT. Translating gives CTSSQDFGGSSGNTIYF.

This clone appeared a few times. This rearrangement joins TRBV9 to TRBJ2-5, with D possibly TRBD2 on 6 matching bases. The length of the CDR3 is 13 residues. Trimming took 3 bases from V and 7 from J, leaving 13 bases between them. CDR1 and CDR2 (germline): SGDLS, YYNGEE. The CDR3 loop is CASSGSEGVTQYF. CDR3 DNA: TGTGCCAGCAGCGGTTCGGAGGGCGTGACCCAGTACTTC.

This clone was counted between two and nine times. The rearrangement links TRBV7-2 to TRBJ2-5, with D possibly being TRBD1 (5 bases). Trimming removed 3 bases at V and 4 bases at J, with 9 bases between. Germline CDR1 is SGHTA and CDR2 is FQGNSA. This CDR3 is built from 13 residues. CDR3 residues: CASSFNRLETQYF. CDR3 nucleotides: TGTGCCAGCAGCTTCAACAGGCTAGAGACCCAGTACTTC.

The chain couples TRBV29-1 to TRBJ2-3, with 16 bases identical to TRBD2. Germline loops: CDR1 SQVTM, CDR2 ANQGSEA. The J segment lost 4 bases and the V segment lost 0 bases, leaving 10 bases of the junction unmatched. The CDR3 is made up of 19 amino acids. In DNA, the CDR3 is TGCAGCGTTGAAGATCGGGGGACTAGCGGGAGGGTTGGCGCAGATACGCAGTATTTT. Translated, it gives CSVEDRGTSGRVGADTQYF.

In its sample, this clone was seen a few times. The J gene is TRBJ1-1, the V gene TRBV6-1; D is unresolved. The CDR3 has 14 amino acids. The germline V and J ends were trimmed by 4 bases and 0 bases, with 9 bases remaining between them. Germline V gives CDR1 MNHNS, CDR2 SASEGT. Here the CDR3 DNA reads TGTGCCAGCAGTGTTAATTTCCTGAACACTGAAGCTTTCTTT. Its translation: CASSVNFLNTEAFF.

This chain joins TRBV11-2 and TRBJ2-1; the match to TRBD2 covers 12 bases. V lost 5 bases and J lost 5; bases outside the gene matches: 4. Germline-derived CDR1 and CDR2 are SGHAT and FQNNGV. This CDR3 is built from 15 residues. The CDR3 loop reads CASSEGLAGNNEQFF. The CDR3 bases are TGTGCCAGCAGCGAAGGACTAGCGGGAAACAATGAGCAGTTCTTC.

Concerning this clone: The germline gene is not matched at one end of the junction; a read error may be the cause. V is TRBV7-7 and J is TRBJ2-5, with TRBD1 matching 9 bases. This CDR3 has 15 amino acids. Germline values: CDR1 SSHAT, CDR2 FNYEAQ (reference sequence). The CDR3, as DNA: TGTGCTAGCAGCCCACGGACAGGGGAGGCGGAGACCCAGTACTTC. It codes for CASSPRTGEAETQYF. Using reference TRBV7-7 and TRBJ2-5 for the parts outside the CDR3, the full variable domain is GAGVSQSPRYKVTKRGQDVTLRCDPISSHATLYWYQQALGQGPEFLTYFNYEAQPDKSGLPSDRFSAERPEGSISTLTIQRTEQRDSAMYRCASSPRTGEAETQYFGPGTRLLVL.

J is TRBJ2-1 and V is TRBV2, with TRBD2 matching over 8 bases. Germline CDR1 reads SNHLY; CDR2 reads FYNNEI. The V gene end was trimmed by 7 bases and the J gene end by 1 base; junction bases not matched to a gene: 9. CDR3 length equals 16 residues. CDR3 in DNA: TGTGCCAGCATGGGGATAGCGGGGTTTTCCTACAATGAGCAGTTCTTC. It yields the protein CASMGIAGFSYNEQFF.

CDR3 amino acids: CASSLTRAYNEQFF. In nucleotides, the CDR3 is TGTGCCAGCAGCTTGACTAGGGCCTACAATGAGCAGTTCTTC. The chain is built from TRBV5-8 and TRBJ2-1; possibly TRBD2 for D (5 bases). The CDR3 has 14 amino acids. Germline-derived CDR1 and CDR2 are SGHTS and YDEGEE. Trimming shortened V by 1 base and J by 2 bases, and 7 bases separated the two germline ends.